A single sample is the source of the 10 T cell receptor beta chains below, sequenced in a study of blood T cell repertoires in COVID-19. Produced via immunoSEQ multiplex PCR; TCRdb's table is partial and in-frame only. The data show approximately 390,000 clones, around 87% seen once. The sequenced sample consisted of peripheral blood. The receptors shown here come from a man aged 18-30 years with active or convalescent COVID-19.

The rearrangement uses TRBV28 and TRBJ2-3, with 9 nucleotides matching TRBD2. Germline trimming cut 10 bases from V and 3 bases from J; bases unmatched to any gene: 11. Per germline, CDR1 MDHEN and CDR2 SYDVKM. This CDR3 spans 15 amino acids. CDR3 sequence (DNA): TGTGCCACGTCGATAGCGGGGGTAGGGACAGATACGCAGTATTTT. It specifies CATSIAGVGTDTQYF. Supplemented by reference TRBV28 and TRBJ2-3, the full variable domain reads DVKVTQSSRYLVKRTGEKVFLECVQDMDHENMFWYRQDPGLGLRLIYFSYDVKMKEKGDIPEGYSVSREKKERFSLILESASTNQTSMYLCATSIAGVGTDTQYFGPGTRLTVL.

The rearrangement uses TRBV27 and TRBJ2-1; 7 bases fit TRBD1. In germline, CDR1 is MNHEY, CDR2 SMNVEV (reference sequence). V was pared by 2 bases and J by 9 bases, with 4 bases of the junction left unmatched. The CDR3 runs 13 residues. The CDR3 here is CASSLQTGAEQFF. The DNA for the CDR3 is TGTGCCAGCAGTTTACAAACAGGGGCTGAGCAGTTCTTC.

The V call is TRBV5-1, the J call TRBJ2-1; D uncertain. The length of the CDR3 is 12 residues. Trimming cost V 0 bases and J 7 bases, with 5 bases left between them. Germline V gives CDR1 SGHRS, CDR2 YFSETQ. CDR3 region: CASSLAVNEQFF. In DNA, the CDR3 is TGCGCCAGCAGCTTGGCCGTTAATGAGCAGTTCTTC.

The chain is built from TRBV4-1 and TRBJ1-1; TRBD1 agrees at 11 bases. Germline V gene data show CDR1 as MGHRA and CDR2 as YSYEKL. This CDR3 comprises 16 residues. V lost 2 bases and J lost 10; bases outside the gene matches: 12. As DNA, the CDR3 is TGCGCCAGCAGCCAACATGAAGGACAGGGGGCGCGGGGAGCTTTCTTT. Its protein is CASSQHEGQGARGAFF.

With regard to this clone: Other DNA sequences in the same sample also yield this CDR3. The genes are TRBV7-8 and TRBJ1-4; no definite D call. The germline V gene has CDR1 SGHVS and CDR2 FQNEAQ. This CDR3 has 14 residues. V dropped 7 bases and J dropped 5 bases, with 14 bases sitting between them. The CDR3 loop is CASTLRGPNEKLFF. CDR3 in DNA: TGTGCCAGCACCCTCCGGGGTCCCAATGAAAAACTGTTTTTT.

CDR3 region: CSVTREGNTEAFF. DNA of the CDR3: TGCAGCGTTACCAGGGAAGGGAACACTGAAGCTTTCTTT. This chain joins TRBV29-1 and TRBJ1-1, with D perhaps TRBD1 (5 bases). This CDR3 comprises 13 residues. V lost 5 bases and J lost 1, with 11 bases in between. Looked up from germline, CDR1 is SQVTM and CDR2 is ANQGSEA.

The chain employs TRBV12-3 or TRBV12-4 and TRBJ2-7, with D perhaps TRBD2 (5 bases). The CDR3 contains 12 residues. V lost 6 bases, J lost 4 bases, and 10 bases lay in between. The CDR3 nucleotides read TGTGCCAGCAGCCACACTAGTTACGAGCAGTACTTC. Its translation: CASSHTSYEQYF.

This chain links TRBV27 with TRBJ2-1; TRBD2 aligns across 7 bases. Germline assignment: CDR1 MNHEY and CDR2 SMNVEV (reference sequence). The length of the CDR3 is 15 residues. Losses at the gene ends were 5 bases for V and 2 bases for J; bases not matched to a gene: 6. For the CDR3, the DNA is TGTGCCAGCAGTGCCTGGGGAGGGACCTACAATGAGCAGTTCTTC. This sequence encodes CASSAWGGTYNEQFF.

The CDR3 sequence is CASSPDRGGETQYF. The CDR3 region has the DNA TGTGCCAGCAGTCCGGACAGGGGCGGGGAGACCCAGTACTTC. The rearrangement joins TRBV28 to TRBJ2-5, with 9 bases lining up with TRBD1. The CDR3 contains 14 residues. With V trimmed by 5 bases and J by 5 bases, 6 bases remained unmatched. Germline lookup yields CDR1 MDHEN and CDR2 SYDVKM.

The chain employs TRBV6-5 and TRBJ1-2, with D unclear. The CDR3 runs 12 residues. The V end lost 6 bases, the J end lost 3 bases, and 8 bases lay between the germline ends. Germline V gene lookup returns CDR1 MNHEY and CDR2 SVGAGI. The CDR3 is CASSPSDYGYTF. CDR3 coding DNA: TGTGCCAGCAGCCCATCGGACTATGGCTACACCTTC.